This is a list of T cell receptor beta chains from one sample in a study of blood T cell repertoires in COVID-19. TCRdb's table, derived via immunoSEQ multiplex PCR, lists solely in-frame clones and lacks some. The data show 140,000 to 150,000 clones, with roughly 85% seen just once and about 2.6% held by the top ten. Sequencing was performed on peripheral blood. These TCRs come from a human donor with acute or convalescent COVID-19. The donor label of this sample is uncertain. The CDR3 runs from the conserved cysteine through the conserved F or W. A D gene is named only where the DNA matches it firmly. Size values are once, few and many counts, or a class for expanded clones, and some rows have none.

CDR3: CASSLAGGRGEKLFF; DNA: TGCGCCAGCAGCTTGGCCGGGGGGCGAGGTGAAAAACTGTTTTTT; size: once; D: NA; length: 15; V: TRBV5-1; J: TRBJ1-4
CDR3: CASSPRTGLGVEKLFF; DNA: TGTGCCAGTAGTCCCCGGACAGGCCTGGGGGTTGAAAAACTGTTTTTT; size: NA; D: TRBD1; length: 16; V: TRBV19; J: TRBJ1-4
CDR3: CASSQGGITDTQYF; DNA: TGTGCCAGCAGCCAAGGAGGGATAACAGATACGCAGTATTTT; size: NA; D: NA; length: 14; V: TRBV14; J: TRBJ2-3
CDR3: CASSLGRGQNTEAFF; DNA: TGTGCCAGCAGCTTAGGCCGGGGACAGAACACTGAAGCTTTCTTT; size: NA; D: NA; length: 15; V: TRBV7-2; J: TRBJ1-1
CDR3: CASSVDGADSPLHF; DNA: TGTGCCAGCAGCGTAGATGGGGCGGATTCACCCCTCCACTTT; size: NA; D: NA; length: 14; V: TRBV9; J: TRBJ1-6
CDR3: CASSQIRGRLDTIYF; DNA: TGTGCCAGCAGCCAAATTAGGGGGCGGCTGGACACCATATATTTT; size: few; D: TRBD1; length: 15; V: TRBV7-9; J: TRBJ1-3
CDR3: CASSFGGVGELFF; DNA: TGTGCCAGCAGTTTTGGGGGGGTCGGGGAGCTGTTTTTT; size: NA; D: TRBD2; length: 13; V: TRBV6-5; J: TRBJ2-2
CDR3: CAWSKRVNEQYF; DNA: TGTGCCTGGTCCAAGCGGGTAAACGAGCAGTACTTC; size: NA; D: NA; length: 12; V: TRBV30; J: TRBJ2-7
CDR3: CASMARTPYNEQFF; DNA: TGTGCCAGCATGGCACGGACACCCTACAATGAGCAGTTCTTC; size: NA; D: NA; length: 14; V: TRBV6-5; J: TRBJ2-1
CDR3: CASSVDQGTYGYTF; DNA: TGTGCCAGCAGCGTAGACCAGGGTACCTATGGCTACACCTTC; size: NA; D: NA; length: 14; V: TRBV9; J: TRBJ1-2
CDR3: CASSLGQGAYSNQPQHF; DNA: TGTGCCAGCAGCTTAGGACAGGGGGCCTATAGCAATCAGCCCCAGCATTTT; size: NA; D: TRBD1; length: 17; V: TRBV11-2; J: TRBJ1-5
CDR3: CASSIGTGHSNQPQHF; DNA: TGTGCCAGTAGTATAGGGACAGGACATAGCAATCAGCCCCAGCATTTT; size: NA; D: TRBD1; length: 16; V: TRBV19; J: TRBJ1-5
CDR3: CSATQLTEAFF; DNA: TGCAGCGCTACACAGTTAACTGAAGCTTTCTTT; size: NA; D: NA; length: 11; V: TRBV29-1; J: TRBJ1-1
CDR3: CASSGTDEKLFF; DNA: TGTGCCAGCAGCGGGACAGATGAAAAACTGTTTTTT; size: NA; D: TRBD1; length: 12; V: TRBV5-6; J: TRBJ1-4
CDR3: CASSLGGVAGGQNNEQFF; DNA: TGTGCCAGCAGCTTAGGGGGGGTAGCGGGAGGGCAAAACAATGAGCAGTTCTTC; size: NA; D: TRBD2; length: 18; V: TRBV27; J: TRBJ2-1
CDR3: CASSQERDRYNEQFF; DNA: TGCGCCAGCAGCCAAGAAAGAGACAGATACAATGAGCAGTTCTTC; size: NA; D: NA; length: 15; V: TRBV4-1; J: TRBJ2-1
CDR3: CASSLGGTSGFGEQFF; DNA: TGTGCCAGCAGCCTCGGGGGGACTAGCGGGTTCGGTGAGCAGTTCTTC; size: NA; D: TRBD2; length: 16; V: TRBV4-2; J: TRBJ2-1
CDR3: CASSLVTGVNEQFF; DNA: TGTGCCAGCAGCTTAGTGACAGGGGTCAATGAGCAGTTCTTC; size: NA; D: TRBD1; length: 14; V: TRBV7-2; J: TRBJ2-1
CDR3: CASSWRGQGIPSYNEQFF; DNA: TGTGCCAGCAGTTGGCGTGGACAGGGCATCCCCTCCTACAATGAGCAGTTCTTC; size: NA; D: TRBD1; length: 18; V: TRBV27; J: TRBJ2-1
CDR3: CASSSGILDTQYF; DNA: TGCGCCAGCAGCTCCGGGATCTTAGATACGCAGTATTTT; size: NA; D: NA; length: 13; V: TRBV5-1; J: TRBJ2-3
CDR3: CASSLYGLDRGPYGYTF; DNA: TGTGCCAGCAGCTTATATGGGTTGGACAGGGGACCCTATGGCTACACCTTC; size: NA; D: TRBD1; length: 17; V: TRBV13; J: TRBJ1-2
CDR3: CASSRDSRGEKLFF; DNA: TGTGCCAGTAGTCGGGACAGTCGGGGAGAAAAACTGTTTTTT; size: NA; D: TRBD1; length: 14; V: TRBV19; J: TRBJ1-4
CDR3: CASSLVVSVIDTQYF; DNA: TGTGCCAGCAGCTTAGTTGTTAGCGTTATAGATACGCAGTATTTT; size: once; D: NA; length: 15; V: TRBV7-2; J: TRBJ2-3
CDR3: CASRPRLRDRVGYGYTF; DNA: TGTGCCAGCAGACCAAGGCTCCGGGACAGGGTCGGCTATGGCTACACCTTC; size: NA; D: TRBD1; length: 17; V: TRBV28; J: TRBJ1-2
CDR3: CASSLAGPETQYF; DNA: TGTGCCAGCAGCTTAGCAGGGCCCGAGACCCAGTACTTC; size: NA; D: NA; length: 13; V: TRBV11-2; J: TRBJ2-5
CDR3: CASSSSRSGELFF; DNA: TGTGCCAGCAGTTCGTCGAGGTCCGGGGAGCTGTTTTTT; size: NA; D: NA; length: 13; V: TRBV27; J: TRBJ2-2
CDR3: CARTEARSEYTGELFF; DNA: TGTGCCAGGACCGAAGCGCGCAGTGAGTACACCGGGGAGCTGTTTTTT; size: NA; D: NA; length: 16; V: TRBV6-4; J: TRBJ2-2
CDR3: CSARGLTQYF; DNA: TGCAGTGCTCGTGGACTAACGCAGTATTTT; size: NA; D: NA; length: 10; V: TRBV20-1; J: TRBJ2-3
CDR3: CASSLAGGGPTYEQYF; DNA: TGTGCCAGCAGCTTGGCCGGCGGGGGGCCAACCTACGAGCAGTACTTC; size: NA; D: TRBD2; length: 16; V: TRBV5-4; J: TRBJ2-7
CDR3: CASSPGGLGTDTQYF; DNA: TGTGCCAGCAGCCCTGGGGGGTTGGGCACAGATACGCAGTATTTT; size: NA; D: NA; length: 15; V: TRBV3-1/TRBV3-2; J: TRBJ2-3
CDR3: CASSYSKAPGNSPLHF; DNA: TGTGCCAGCAGTTACTCGAAGGCTCCGGGAAATTCACCCCTCCACTTT; size: NA; D: NA; length: 16; V: TRBV6-5; J: TRBJ1-6
CDR3: CASSDLAGVYEQYF; DNA: TGTGCCAGCAGTGACCTAGCGGGGGTGTACGAGCAGTACTTC; size: NA; D: TRBD2; length: 14; V: TRBV2; J: TRBJ2-7